What follows are 11 T cell receptor beta chains derived from one specimen sequenced in a study of blood T cell repertoires in COVID-19. Sequenced by immunoSEQ multiplex PCR; TCRdb stores in-frame clones only, minus some. The sample contains about 180,000 clones, about 90% of which appear only once. Input material: PBMCs or T cells enriched from blood (not recorded which). The receptors stem from a human donor with acute COVID-19. The donor label of this sample is uncertain.

In this sample, this clone turned up a few times. The chain uses TRBV25-1 and TRBJ2-3; no clear D gene. Germline CDR1 reads MGHDK; CDR2 reads SYGVNS. This CDR3 spans 13 amino acids. V was cut by 3 bases and J by 5 bases, with 9 bases left in between. Here the CDR3 DNA reads TGTGCCAGCAGTGAGTTAGTTGGAGATACGCAGTATTTT. As protein: CASSELVGDTQYF.

The rearrangement uses TRBV7-8 and TRBJ1-2; 7 bases are shared with TRBD1. Germline V gene sequence: CDR1 SGHVS, CDR2 FQNEAQ. This CDR3 is built from 15 residues. Unmatched junction bases numbered 7, after V lost 1 base and J lost 5 bases. CDR3 region: CASSLEGARGYGYTF. The CDR3 region has the DNA TGTGCCAGCAGCTTAGAGGGGGCGAGAGGGTATGGCTACACCTTC.

The V and J genes are TRBV13 and TRBJ2-5; 13 bases fit TRBD2. The V gene end was trimmed by 5 bases and the J gene end by 3 bases; junction bases not matched to a gene: 6. The length of the CDR3 is 16 residues. The germline gives CDR1 PRHDT, CDR2 FYEKMQ (reference sequence). CDR3 coding DNA: TGTGCCAGCAGCGCCAGAGGGACTAGCGGGGAAGAGACCCAGTACTTC. Translation gives CASSARGTSGEETQYF.

V usage is TRBV4-1 and J usage is TRBJ1-1; D is perhaps TRBD1 (5 bases). V was clipped by 0 bases and J by 0 bases, with 11 bases between them. The germline V gene encodes CDR1 MGHRA and CDR2 YSYEKL. The CDR3 covers 16 residues. As DNA, the CDR3 is TGCGCCAGCAGCCAAGATCAGGGCAGGCTGAACACTGAAGCTTTCTTT. This translates into CASSQDQGRLNTEAFF.

This chain connects TRBV19 to TRBJ2-3, with 7 bases fitting TRBD2. Germline values: CDR1 LNHDA, CDR2 SQIVND (reference sequence). This CDR3 comprises 15 residues. Trimming at V came to 3 bases and at J to 4 bases, leaving 7 bases not matched to a gene. The CDR3 reads CASSIWGGSPDTQYF. The CDR3 DNA is TGTGCCAGTAGTATTTGGGGGGGGTCTCCAGATACGCAGTATTTT.

The rearrangement joins TRBV24-1 to TRBJ1-1, with D perhaps TRBD1 (6 bases). CDR3 length equals 13 residues. Germline CDR1 and CDR2: KGHDR and SFDVKD. The V end lost 1 base, the J end lost 8 bases, and 10 bases lay between the germline ends. The CDR3 nucleotides are TGTGCCACCAGTGATTTAGGCGGGGGCGAAGCTTTCTTT. Residues: CATSDLGGGEAFF.

This clone occurred a few times. The gene calls are TRBV3-1 (or the pseudogene TRBV3-2) and TRBJ1-6; 7 bases map to TRBD1. The CDR3 is 15 amino acids. Per the germline V gene, CDR1 is LGHDT and CDR2 is YNNKEL (reference sequence). J lost 7 bases, V lost 4 bases, and 7 bases had no gene match. The CDR3: CASSRTGGINSPLHF. The CDR3 nucleotides are TGTGCCAGCAGCCGGACAGGAGGGATCAATTCACCCCTCCACTTT.

The chain is built from TRBV3-1 (or the pseudogene TRBV3-2) and TRBJ1-5; possible D gene TRBD1, 6 bases. Per the germline V gene, CDR1 is LGHDT and CDR2 is YNNKEL (reference sequence). V was pared by 3 bases and J by 4 bases, with 10 bases between. CDR3 size: 14 residues. The CDR3 protein is CASSHNTGNQPQHF. Written as DNA, the CDR3 is TGTGCCAGCAGCCATAATACAGGGAATCAGCCCCAGCATTTT.

The CDR3 here is CATSDPTVQETQYF. CDR3 DNA: TGTGCCACCAGTGACCCGACTGTCCAAGAGACCCAGTACTTC. This chain links TRBV24-1 with TRBJ2-5; D gene unclear. There are 14 residues in the CDR3. Germline-derived CDR1 and CDR2 are KGHDR and SFDVKD. V was pared by 4 bases and J by 1 base, with 9 bases between.

This chain connects TRBV2 to TRBJ2-7; a possible D gene is TRBD2 (6 bases). Trimming cost V 6 bases and J 0 bases, with 15 bases left between them. CDR3 length: 15 amino acids. From germline, CDR1 is SNHLY and CDR2 FYNNEI. This CDR3 is CASRHGTLDSYEQYF. The CDR3 bases are TGTGCCAGCAGACACGGGACTCTTGACTCCTACGAGCAGTACTTC.

This clone has a single count. V gene TRBV9 combines with J gene TRBJ2-5, with 8 bases aligning to TRBD1. Per germline, CDR1 SGDLS and CDR2 YYNGEE. Trimming removed 4 bases from V and 5 bases from J; junction bases left unmatched: 4. This CDR3 is built from 13 residues. CDR3 sequence reads: CASSPRQGETQYF. CDR3 in DNA: TGTGCCAGCAGCCCCCGACAGGGGGAGACCCAGTACTTC.